This T cell receptor (beta chain) stems from a study of vaccination effects on CD4 cells after COVID-19. Study as a whole: Post-vaccine specimens arrived a median 72 days past the second dose. Findings of the study overall: The study enrolled few convalescent patients and sampled no early post-infection timepoints.

A word on this clone: Its target is unknown.

Repertoires were generated with immunoSEQ multiplex PCR, while TCRdb's copy carries only in-frame clones and drops some. The profile shows 25,000 to 40,000 clones, around 80% of them singletons. Under the ViraFEST assay, PBMC were stimulated with viral peptide pools so that antigen-specific CD4+ T cells expanded. Sequencing was performed afterwards. Once cultured for roughly nine days, the cells underwent separation to obtain CD4+ T cells. Each participant was administered two doses of either the BNT162b2 or the mRNA-1273 vaccine. Absence of prior SARS-CoV-2 infection characterized the vaccine recipients, who showed negative nucleocapsid antibodies. The sequence came from a human donor who received a COVID-19 vaccine. Some clones in this sample may be carry-over from other donors' samples. Specimen: CD4+ T cells from PBMCs cultured with HCoV-NL63 spike peptides, collected after COVID-19 vaccination.

In DNA form, the CDR3 reads TGTGCCAGCACCAGAGAGGGGCGGTTAGGCACAGATACGCAGTATTTT. Translation: CASTREGRLGTDTQYF. The rearrangement uses TRBV21-1 and TRBJ2-3. TRBV21-1 has pseudogene status. This CDR3 region has 16 residues.